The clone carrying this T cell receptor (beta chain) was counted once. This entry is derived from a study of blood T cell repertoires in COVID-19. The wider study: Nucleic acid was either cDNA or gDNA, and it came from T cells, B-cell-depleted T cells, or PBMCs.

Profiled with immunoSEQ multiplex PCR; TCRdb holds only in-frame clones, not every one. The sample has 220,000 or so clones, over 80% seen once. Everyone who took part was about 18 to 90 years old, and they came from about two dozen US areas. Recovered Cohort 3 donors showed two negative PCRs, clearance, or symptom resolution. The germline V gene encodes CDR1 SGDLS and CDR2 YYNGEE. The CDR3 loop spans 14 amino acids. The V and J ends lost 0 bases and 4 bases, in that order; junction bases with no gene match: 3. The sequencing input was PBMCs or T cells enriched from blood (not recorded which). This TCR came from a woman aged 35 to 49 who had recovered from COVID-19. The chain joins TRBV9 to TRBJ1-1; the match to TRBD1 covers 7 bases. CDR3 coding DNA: TGTGCCAGCAGCGTAGCTCAGGGGGGCACTGAAGCTTTCTTT. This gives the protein CASSVAQGGTEAFF.